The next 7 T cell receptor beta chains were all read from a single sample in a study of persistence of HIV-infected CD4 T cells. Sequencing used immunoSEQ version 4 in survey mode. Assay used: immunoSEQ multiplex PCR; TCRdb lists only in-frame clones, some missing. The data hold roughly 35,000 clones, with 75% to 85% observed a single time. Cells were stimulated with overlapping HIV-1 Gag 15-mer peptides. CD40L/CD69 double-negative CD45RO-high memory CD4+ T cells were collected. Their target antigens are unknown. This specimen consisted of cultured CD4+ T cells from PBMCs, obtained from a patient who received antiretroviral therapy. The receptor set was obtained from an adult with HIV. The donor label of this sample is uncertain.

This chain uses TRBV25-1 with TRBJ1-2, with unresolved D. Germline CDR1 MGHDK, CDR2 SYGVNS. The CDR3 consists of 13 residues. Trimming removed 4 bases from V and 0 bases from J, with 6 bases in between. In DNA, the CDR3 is TGTGCCAGCAGTGGCCTAACTAACTATGGCTACACCTTC. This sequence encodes CASSGLTNYGYTF.

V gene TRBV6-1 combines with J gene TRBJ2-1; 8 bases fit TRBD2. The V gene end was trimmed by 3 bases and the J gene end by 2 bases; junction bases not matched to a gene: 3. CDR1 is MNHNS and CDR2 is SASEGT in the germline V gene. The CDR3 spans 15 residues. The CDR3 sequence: CASSDTGGAYNEQFF. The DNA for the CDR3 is TGTGCCAGCAGTGATACCGGGGGGGCCTACAATGAGCAGTTCTTC.

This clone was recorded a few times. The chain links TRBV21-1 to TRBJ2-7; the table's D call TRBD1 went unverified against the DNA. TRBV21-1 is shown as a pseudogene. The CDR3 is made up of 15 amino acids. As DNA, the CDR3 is TGTGCCAGCAGCAAAGCCTACAGGAAGCCCTACGAGCAGTACTTC. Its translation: CASSKAYRKPYEQYF.

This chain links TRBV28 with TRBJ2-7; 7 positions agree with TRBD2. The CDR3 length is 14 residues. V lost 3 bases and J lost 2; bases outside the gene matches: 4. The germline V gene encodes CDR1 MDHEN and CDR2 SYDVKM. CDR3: CASSLGGPTYEQYF. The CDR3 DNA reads TGTGCCAGCAGTTTGGGAGGGCCCACCTACGAGCAGTACTTC.

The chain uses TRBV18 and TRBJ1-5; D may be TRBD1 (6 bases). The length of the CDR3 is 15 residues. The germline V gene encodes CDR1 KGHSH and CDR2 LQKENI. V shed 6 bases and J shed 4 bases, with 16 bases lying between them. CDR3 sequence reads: CASSEKRDTNQPQHF. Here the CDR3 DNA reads TGTGCCAGCTCGGAGAAACGGGACACAAATCAGCCCCAGCATTTT.

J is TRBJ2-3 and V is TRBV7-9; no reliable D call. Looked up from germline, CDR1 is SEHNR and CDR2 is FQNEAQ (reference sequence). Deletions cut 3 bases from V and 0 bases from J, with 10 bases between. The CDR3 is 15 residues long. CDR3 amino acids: CASSLDGSSTDTQYF. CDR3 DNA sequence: TGTGCCAGCAGCTTGGACGGCAGTAGCACAGATACGCAGTATTTT.

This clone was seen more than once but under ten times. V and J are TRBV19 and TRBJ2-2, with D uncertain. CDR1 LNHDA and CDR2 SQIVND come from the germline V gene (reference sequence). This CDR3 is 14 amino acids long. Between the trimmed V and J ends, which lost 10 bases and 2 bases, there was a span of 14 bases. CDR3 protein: CAMSETRNTGELFF. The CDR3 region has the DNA TGTGCCATGAGTGAAACCCGTAACACCGGGGAGCTGTTTTTT. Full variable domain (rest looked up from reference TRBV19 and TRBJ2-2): DGGITQSPKYLFRKEGQNVTLSCEQNLNHDAMYWYRQDPGQGLRLIYYSQIVNDFQKGDIAEGYSVSREKKESFPLTVTSAQKNPTAFYLCAMSETRNTGELFFGEGSRLTVL.